The clone carrying this T cell receptor (beta chain) was recorded a few times. Its antigen is still unknown. Extraction and reverse transcription of RNA yielded cDNA as the sequencing template. Produced via immunoSEQ multiplex PCR; TCRdb's table is partial and in-frame only. The data show roughly 200,000 clones, around two fifths seen once. This sample stems from a study of CD8+ T cells in alopecia areata. Study results and limitations: For patients receiving tofacitinib, scalp clonality and expanded CD8+ clones among the top 100 significantly decreased.

The ends lost 6 bases at V and 5 bases at J; junction bases unmatched: 8. The CDR3 extends over 15 amino acids. CDR1 is SNHLY, CDR2 FYNNEI, per germline. Noted treatment: oral pan-JAK inhibitor, 5-10 mg twice daily. The genes are TRBV2 and TRBJ1-5, with TRBD1 matching over 9 bases. This TCR was recovered from a human donor with alopecia areata. The sample was CD4+ T cells sorted from blood, taken at roughly week 30, from a patient treated with tofacitinib. The CDR3 spells CASRVNRGPYQPQHF. The CDR3 DNA follows: TGTGCCAGCAGGGTAAACAGGGGGCCCTATCAGCCCCAGCATTTT.